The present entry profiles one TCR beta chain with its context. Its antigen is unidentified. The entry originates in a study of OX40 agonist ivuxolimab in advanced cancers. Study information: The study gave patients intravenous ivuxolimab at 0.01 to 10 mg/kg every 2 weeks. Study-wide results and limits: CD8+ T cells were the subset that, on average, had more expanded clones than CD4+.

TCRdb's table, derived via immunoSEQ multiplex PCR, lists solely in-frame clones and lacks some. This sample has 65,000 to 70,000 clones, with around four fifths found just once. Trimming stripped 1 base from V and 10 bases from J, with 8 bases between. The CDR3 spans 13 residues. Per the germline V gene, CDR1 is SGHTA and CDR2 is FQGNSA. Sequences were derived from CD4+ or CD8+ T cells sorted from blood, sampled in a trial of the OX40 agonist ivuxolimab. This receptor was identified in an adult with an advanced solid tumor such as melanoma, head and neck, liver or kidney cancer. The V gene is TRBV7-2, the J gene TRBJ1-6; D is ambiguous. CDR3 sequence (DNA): TGTGCCAGCAGCTTAGGTAGAGACTCACCCCTCCACTTT. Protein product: CASSLGRDSPLHF.